What follows are 8 T cell receptor beta chains derived from one specimen sequenced in a study of T-cell reconstitution after alpha-beta-depleted transplantation in children. Preparation of the TCRbeta library involved a method that used unique molecular identifiers. TCRdb independently ran MiXCR on the PCR reads; one entry per CDR3 protein. The profile shows around 400,000 distinct CDR3 sequences, roughly 20% of them singletons. This sample comprised PBMCs from the stem cell graft donor, obtained from the stem cell graft. The source of these receptors is a human donor who donated a stem cell graft to a child with acute myeloid leukemia.

The chain employs TRBV12-3 or TRBV12-4 and TRBJ2-2; D may be TRBD2 (6 bases). The CDR3 runs to 16 residues. V shed 3 bases and J shed 0 bases, with 11 bases lying between them. The CDR3 protein is CASSFRRGANTGELFF. The CDR3, as DNA: TGTGCCAGCAGTTTTAGGAGGGGCGCGAACACCGGGGAGCTGTTTTTT.

This clonotype was seen at least ten times. CDR3 sequence (DNA): TGCAGTGCTAGAGATCCGCGCAGGGGTGGAGACACTGAAGCTTTCTTT. Translating it yields CSARDPRRGGDTEAFF. This chain links TRBV20-1 with TRBJ1-1, with D tentatively TRBD1 (6 bases). V dropped 0 bases and J dropped 3 bases, with 17 bases sitting between them. The CDR3 extends over 16 amino acids. Per the germline V gene, CDR1 is DFQATT and CDR2 is SNEGSKA (reference sequence).

This sequence joins TRBV6-5 and TRBJ2-5; D is perhaps TRBD1 or TRBD2 (5 bases each). This CDR3 spans 15 amino acids. V was pared by 2 bases and J by 2 bases, with 12 bases between. The germline CDR1 and CDR2 sequences are MNHEY and SVGAGI. CDR3 loop: CASSYAGAGQETQYF. The DNA of the CDR3 is TGTGCCAGCAGTTACGCCGGGGCAGGACAAGAGACCCAGTACTTC.

The sample holds a few counts of this clonotype. The rearrangement joins TRBV11-2 to TRBJ2-7; the match to TRBD2 covers 14 bases. CDR3 length: 18 residues. With 5 bases clipped from V and 0 bases from J, the junction kept 9 bases outside the gene matches. Germline CDR1 is SGHAT and CDR2 is FQNNGV. The CDR3 DNA reads TGTGCCAGCAGCCCTGGACTAGCGGGAGGACCGAGCTCCTACGAGCAGTACTTC. Amino acid sequence: CASSPGLAGGPSSYEQYF.

The chain combines TRBV7-7 with TRBJ2-5; D possibly corresponds to TRBD1 (6 bases). The CDR3 extends over 14 amino acids. Deletions cut 5 bases from V and 7 bases from J, with 17 bases between. Germline CDR1 SSHAT, CDR2 FNYEAQ (reference sequence). The CDR3 loop reads CASSPTGTKGTQYF. The CDR3, as DNA: TGTGCCAGCAGCCCTACCGGGACAAAAGGGACCCAGTACTTC. The full variable domain, rest sourced from reference TRBV7-7 and TRBJ2-5, is GAGVSQSPRYKVTKRGQDVTLRCDPISSHATLYWYQQALGQGPEFLTYFNYEAQPDKSGLPSDRFSAERPEGSISTLTIQRTEQRDSAMYRCASSPTGTKGTQYFGPGTRLLVL.

This clonotype has only a few counts. The V call is TRBV4-3, the J call TRBJ2-7; 10 bases align to TRBD1. Losses at the gene ends were 2 bases for V and 4 bases for J; bases not matched to a gene: 2. The CDR3 is 14 amino acids. The germline gives CDR1 LGHNA, CDR2 YSLEER. The CDR3 sequence is CASSQLDRGYEQYF. The CDR3 DNA reads as TGCGCCAGCAGCCAACTGGACAGGGGGTACGAGCAGTACTTC.

J is TRBJ2-1 and V is TRBV28; TRBD1 matches 9 bases. Germline CDR1 is MDHEN and CDR2 is SYDVKM. The CDR3 is made up of 13 amino acids. V shed 5 bases and J 10 bases; nucleotides not matched to a gene: 6. CDR3 nucleotide sequence: TGTGCCAGCAGTCTACAGGGGGCGGGAGAGCAGTTCTTC. Translated, it gives CASSLQGAGEQFF. The full variable domain, its missing parts supplied by reference TRBV28 and TRBJ2-1, is DVKVTQSSRYLVKRTGEKVFLECVQDMDHENMFWYRQDPGLGLRLIYFSYDVKMKEKGDIPEGYSVSREKKERFSLILESASTNQTSMYLCASSLQGAGEQFFGPGTRLTVL.

The V gene is TRBV5-1, the J gene TRBJ1-2, with 9 positions matching TRBD1. This CDR3 has 14 amino acids. With 3 bases clipped from V and 3 bases from J, the junction kept 3 bases outside the gene matches. Germline lookup yields CDR1 SGHRS and CDR2 YFSETQ. For the CDR3, the DNA is TGCGCCAGCAGCTCGGACAGGGGCGACTATGGCTACACCTTC. Encoded protein: CASSSDRGDYGYTF.